A single sample gave rise to the 24 T cell receptor beta chains below, sequenced in a study of shared clonotypes between healthy human individuals. Profiled with immunoSEQ multiplex PCR; TCRdb holds only in-frame clones, not every one. Of almost 700,000 clones listed, 90% to 95% are singletons. CD45RO-negative cells were positively selected for CCR7, leaving out terminally differentiated effector memory CD45RA+ cells. The sample consisted of naive CD8+ T cells sorted from blood. All receptors derive from a man under 40 in good health.

The rearrangement uses TRBV6-6 and TRBJ2-7; 12 bases line up with TRBD1. V dropped 6 bases and J dropped 4; count of bases not matched to a gene: 10. The germline CDR1 and CDR2 sequences are MNHNY and SVGAGI (reference sequence). The CDR3 covers 16 residues. CDR3 protein: CASRLTGTGGKYEQYF. CDR3 sequence (DNA): TGTGCCAGCAGGCTAACCGGGACAGGGGGCAAGTACGAGCAGTACTTC.

This sequence joins TRBV18 and TRBJ2-1; D remains ambiguous. V lost 0 bases, J lost 8 bases, and 17 bases lay in between. CDR3 size: 16 residues. The germline V gene has CDR1 KGHSH and CDR2 LQKENI. CDR3 coding DNA: TGTGCCAGCTCACCACCGTCAAGGCTTATTCGAGATGAGCAGTTCTTC. As protein: CASSPPSRLIRDEQFF.

This clone was picked up one time. The chain employs TRBV6-5 and TRBJ2-1, with 13 bases fitting TRBD2. The CDR3 sequence is 15 residues long. CDR1 is MNHEY and CDR2 is SVGAGI in the germline V gene. The junction had 5 bases not matched to a gene; V was cut back by 4 bases and J by 8 bases. CDR3 loop: CASSFGLAGEHEQFF. The CDR3, as DNA: TGTGCCAGCAGTTTCGGACTAGCGGGAGAACATGAGCAGTTCTTC.

This chain joins TRBV7-9 and TRBJ1-2, with D unclear. CDR1 and CDR2 (germline): SEHNR, FQNEAQ (reference sequence). V was clipped by 8 bases and J by 4 bases, with 23 bases between them. This CDR3 region has 16 residues. Here the CDR3 reads CASEAIEGTAIYGYTF. CDR3 coding DNA: TGTGCCAGCGAGGCGATTGAGGGAACGGCGATCTATGGCTACACCTTC.

The CDR3 loop is CASSQGSYEQYF. The CDR3 bases are TGTGCCAGCTCACAGGGTAGCTACGAGCAGTACTTC. The gene calls are TRBV18 and TRBJ2-7; D gene uncertain. CDR1 is KGHSH, CDR2 LQKENI, per germline. Trimming left V 4 bases short and J 3 bases short, with 7 bases between. The CDR3 runs 12 residues.

V and J are TRBV11-3 and TRBJ1-5; D uncertain. The germline CDR1 and CDR2 sequences are SGHNT and YENEEA. The CDR3 is made up of 16 amino acids. With 2 bases removed from V and 4 bases from J, the gap between germline ends came to 15 bases. CDR3 loop: CASSLLGLGINQPQHF. DNA for the CDR3: TGTGCCAGCAGCTTACTGGGATTGGGTATAAATCAGCCCCAGCATTTT.

This chain joins TRBV6-5 and TRBJ2-7; 11 bases agree with TRBD2. CDR1 and CDR2 from the germline V gene are MNHEY and SVGAGI. Trimming took 5 bases from V and 3 from J; bases not matched to a gene: 6. The CDR3 covers 15 residues. CDR3 amino acids: CASSPIAGGHYEQYF. CDR3 bases: TGTGCCAGCAGTCCGATAGCGGGAGGGCACTACGAGCAGTACTTC.

The V and J genes are TRBV28 and TRBJ2-5; D gene ambiguous. The V and J ends lost 6 bases and 5 bases respectively, with 10 bases between them. Germline V gene data show CDR1 as MDHEN and CDR2 as SYDVKM. The CDR3 is 12 residues long. The CDR3 loop reads CASSEPRETQYF. CDR3 DNA sequence: TGTGCCAGCAGCGAACCTCGGGAGACCCAGTACTTC.

This chain uses TRBV7-2 with TRBJ2-1; D might be TRBD2 (6 bases). The germline gives CDR1 SGHTA, CDR2 FQGNSA. The CDR3 is 18 amino acids. With 1 base removed from V and 7 bases from J, the gap between germline ends came to 23 bases. CDR3 bases: TGTGCCAGCAGCTTAGGGCCATTCAATCGGGAGAACAGGAATGAGCAGTTCTTC. It encodes CASSLGPFNRENRNEQFF.

This chain joins TRBV28 and TRBJ1-1; no definite D call. The germline V and J ends were trimmed by 4 bases and 0 bases, with 21 bases remaining between them. The CDR3 covers 18 residues. CDR1 is MDHEN, CDR2 SYDVKM, per germline. The CDR3 protein is CASSSPRASARVNTEAFF. Written as DNA, the CDR3 is TGTGCCAGCAGTTCCCCTCGGGCGTCAGCGCGAGTGAACACTGAAGCTTTCTTT.

V and J are TRBV9 and TRBJ2-7; possible D gene TRBD2, 6 bases. Trimming pared 5 bases from V and 4 bases from J, leaving 13 bases between. Germline V lookup: CDR1 SGDLS, CDR2 YYNGEE. CDR3 length: 13 residues. CDR3 in DNA: TGTGCCAGCAGTGGGGGGAGAGGGTACGAGCAGTACTTC. Translation gives CASSGGRGYEQYF.

The CDR3 sequence: CATLGRNYEQYF. CDR3 coding DNA: TGCGCCACCCTGGGCAGGAACTACGAGCAGTACTTC. The chain couples TRBV10-2 to TRBJ2-7; no clear D gene. This CDR3 has 12 residues. Germline values: CDR1 WSHSY, CDR2 SAAADI. The ends were cut back, 10 bases at V and 3 bases at J, with 13 bases in the middle.

This chain connects TRBV9 to TRBJ2-5; D remains ambiguous. The germline V gene encodes CDR1 SGDLS and CDR2 YYNGEE. This CDR3 is built from 15 residues. Trimming left V 4 bases short and J 5 bases short, with 18 bases between. DNA of the CDR3: TGTGCCAGCAGCTTCGGCCTTGGCAGCGTGGAGACCCAGTACTTC. This gives the protein CASSFGLGSVETQYF.

This chain joins TRBV12-5 and TRBJ1-1; no definite D call. The CDR3 is 12 residues long. V was clipped by 3 bases and J by 1 base, with 3 bases between them. Germline assignment: CDR1 LGHNT and CDR2 FRNRAP. The CDR3 loop is CASGFENTEAFF. CDR3 sequence (DNA): TGTGCTAGTGGTTTTGAGAACACTGAAGCTTTCTTT.

The chain employs TRBV4-1 and TRBJ1-1; D is possibly TRBD1 (5 bases). The CDR3 extends over 15 amino acids. With 3 bases removed from V and 1 base from J, the gap between germline ends came to 12 bases. CDR1 MGHRA and CDR2 YSYEKL come from the germline V gene. In nucleotides, the CDR3 is TGCGCCAGCAGCCAGATGCCAACAGGGAACACTGAAGCTTTCTTT. The encoded protein is CASSQMPTGNTEAFF.

This chain joins TRBV27 and TRBJ2-1, with D perhaps assigned TRBD1 or TRBD2 (5 bases each). Between the trimmed V and J ends, which lost 6 bases and 3 bases, there was a span of 18 bases. Germline assignment: CDR1 MNHEY and CDR2 SMNVEV (reference sequence). The CDR3 runs to 16 residues. The CDR3 nucleotides are TGTGCCAGCAGCCCGCTCACCGGGACGGACTACAATGAGCAGTTCTTC. It is translated as CASSPLTGTDYNEQFF.

This clone came up many times. The chain carries TRBV25-1 and TRBJ1-5, with D maybe TRBD1 (5 bases). CDR3 length: 14 residues. V lost 3 bases and J lost 6, with 12 bases in between. Germline CDR1 is MGHDK and CDR2 is SYGVNS. This chain's CDR3 is CASSDLGGGQPQHF. CDR3 nucleotide sequence: TGTGCCAGCAGTGATTTGGGTGGGGGTCAGCCCCAGCATTTT.

As for this clone: Different DNA sequences within this sample yield the same CDR3. This chain links TRBV11-2 with TRBJ2-7; no clear D. The CDR3 extends over 12 amino acids. Looked up from germline, CDR1 is SGHAT and CDR2 is FQNNGV. Trimming left V 1 base short and J 4 bases short, with 5 bases between. This CDR3 is CASSLGSYEQYF. For the CDR3, the DNA is TGTGCCAGCAGCTTAGGTTCGTACGAGCAGTACTTC.

The V and J genes are TRBV11-2 and TRBJ2-7; 7 nucleotides line up with TRBD1. Per germline, CDR1 SGHAT and CDR2 FQNNGV. The V segment lost 6 bases and the J segment 0 bases; nucleotides outside the gene matches: 11. The CDR3 loop spans 16 amino acids. CDR3 protein: CASSYGADRTSYEQYF. In nucleotides, the CDR3 is TGTGCCAGCAGTTACGGCGCGGACAGGACCTCCTACGAGCAGTACTTC.

CDR3 sequence (DNA): TGTGCCAGCAGCCAATGGGACTCCTACGAGCAGTACTTC. Its translation: CASSQWDSYEQYF. The chain links TRBV4-2 to TRBJ2-7; the D is unclear. CDR3 length: 13 amino acids. V gave up 2 bases and J gave up 0 bases, with 5 bases separating them. Germline assignment: CDR1 LGHNA and CDR2 YNFKEQ.

There are a few counts of this clone. The same CDR3 also results from other DNA sequences found in this sample. This chain joins TRBV29-1 and TRBJ2-2, with D unclear. This CDR3 spans 13 amino acids. The germline V gene has CDR1 SQVTM and CDR2 ANQGSEA. Deletions cut 7 bases from V and 1 base from J, with 10 bases between. The CDR3 DNA is TGCAGCGCAGTGAGAGAGAACACCGGGGAGCTGTTTTTT. This translates into CSAVRENTGELFF.

CDR3 amino acids: CAWSFGAGSYNEQFF. CDR3 DNA: TGTGCCTGGAGCTTTGGCGCAGGCTCCTACAATGAGCAGTTCTTC. V gene TRBV30 combines with J gene TRBJ2-1; no firm D call. CDR1 GTSNPN and CDR2 SVGIG come from the germline V gene (reference sequence). The CDR3 totals 15 residues. Between the trimmed V and J ends, which lost 3 bases and 0 bases, there was a span of 12 bases.

The CDR3 sequence is CAIRGSGSLDEQFF. As DNA, the CDR3 is TGTGCCATCAGAGGTAGCGGGAGTCTTGATGAGCAGTTCTTC. The chain carries TRBV10-3 and TRBJ2-1, with TRBD2 matching over 9 bases. The CDR3 is made up of 14 amino acids. Germline V lookup: CDR1 ENHRY, CDR2 SYGVKD. V gave up 6 bases and J gave up 8 bases; unmatched junction bases: 8.

The chain links TRBV6-5 to TRBJ2-5, with TRBD1 identical over 7 bases. J lost 3 bases, V lost 0 bases, and 4 bases had no gene match. The CDR3 is made up of 15 amino acids. Germline V lookup: CDR1 MNHEY, CDR2 SVGAGI. The CDR3 loop reads CASSYSTGRKETQYF. Written as DNA, the CDR3 is TGTGCCAGCAGTTACTCGACAGGGCGTAAAGAGACCCAGTACTTC.